This T cell receptor beta chain was captured in a study of blood T cell repertoires in COVID-19. Clones were sequenced by immunoSEQ multiplex PCR, and TCRdb holds only the in-frame ones, with some missing. The data contain around 300,000 clones, under 90% of them singletons. This CDR3 region has 15 residues. Germline V gene lookup returns CDR1 SEHNR and CDR2 FQNEAQ (reference sequence). Trimming removed 4 bases from V and 10 bases from J; junction bases left unmatched: 13. The chain employs TRBV7-9 and TRBJ2-1, with 7 nucleotides matching TRBD2. Source material: peripheral blood. This sequence was found in a woman aged 25 to 39 with COVID-19, enrolled during active disease. CDR3 sequence: CASSSSSGTTSEQFF. The CDR3 nucleotides read TGTGCCAGCAGCTCCTCTTCCGGGACTACCTCGGAGCAGTTCTTC.